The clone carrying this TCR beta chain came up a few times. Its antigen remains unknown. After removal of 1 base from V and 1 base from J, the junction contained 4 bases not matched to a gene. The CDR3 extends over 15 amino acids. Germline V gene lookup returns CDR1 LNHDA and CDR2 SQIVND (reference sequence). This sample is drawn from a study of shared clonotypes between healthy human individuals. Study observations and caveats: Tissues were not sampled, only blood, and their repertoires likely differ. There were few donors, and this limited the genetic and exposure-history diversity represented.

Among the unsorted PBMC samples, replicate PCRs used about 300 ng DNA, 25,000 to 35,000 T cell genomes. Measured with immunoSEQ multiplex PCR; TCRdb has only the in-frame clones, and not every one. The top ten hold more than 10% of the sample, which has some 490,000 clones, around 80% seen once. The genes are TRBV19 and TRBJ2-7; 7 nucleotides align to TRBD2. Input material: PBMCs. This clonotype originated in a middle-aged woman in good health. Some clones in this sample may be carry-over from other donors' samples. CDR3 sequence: CASSIGERGSYEQYF. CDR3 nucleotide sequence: TGTGCCAGTAGTATAGGGGAGCGGGGATCCTACGAGCAGTACTTC.